This T cell receptor beta chain was captured by sequencing in a study of identical twins. Each CDR3 protein is one row after TCRdb ran MiXCR on the 5' RACE reads. The table has 420,000 or so distinct CDR3 sequences, 15% to 20% seen once. V was clipped by 0 bases and J by 0 bases, with 12 bases between them. CDR1 is MGHRA, CDR2 YSYEKL, per germline. This CDR3 spans 16 amino acids. The clonotype comes from a man aged 45-60 years in good health. The chain links TRBV4-1 to TRBJ2-7; tentatively, D is TRBD1 (5 bases). Material: naive T cells sorted from blood. The CDR3 region is CASSQDPAGSSYEQYF. The CDR3 DNA follows: TGCGCCAGCAGCCAAGATCCGGCAGGGTCCTCCTACGAGCAGTACTTC.